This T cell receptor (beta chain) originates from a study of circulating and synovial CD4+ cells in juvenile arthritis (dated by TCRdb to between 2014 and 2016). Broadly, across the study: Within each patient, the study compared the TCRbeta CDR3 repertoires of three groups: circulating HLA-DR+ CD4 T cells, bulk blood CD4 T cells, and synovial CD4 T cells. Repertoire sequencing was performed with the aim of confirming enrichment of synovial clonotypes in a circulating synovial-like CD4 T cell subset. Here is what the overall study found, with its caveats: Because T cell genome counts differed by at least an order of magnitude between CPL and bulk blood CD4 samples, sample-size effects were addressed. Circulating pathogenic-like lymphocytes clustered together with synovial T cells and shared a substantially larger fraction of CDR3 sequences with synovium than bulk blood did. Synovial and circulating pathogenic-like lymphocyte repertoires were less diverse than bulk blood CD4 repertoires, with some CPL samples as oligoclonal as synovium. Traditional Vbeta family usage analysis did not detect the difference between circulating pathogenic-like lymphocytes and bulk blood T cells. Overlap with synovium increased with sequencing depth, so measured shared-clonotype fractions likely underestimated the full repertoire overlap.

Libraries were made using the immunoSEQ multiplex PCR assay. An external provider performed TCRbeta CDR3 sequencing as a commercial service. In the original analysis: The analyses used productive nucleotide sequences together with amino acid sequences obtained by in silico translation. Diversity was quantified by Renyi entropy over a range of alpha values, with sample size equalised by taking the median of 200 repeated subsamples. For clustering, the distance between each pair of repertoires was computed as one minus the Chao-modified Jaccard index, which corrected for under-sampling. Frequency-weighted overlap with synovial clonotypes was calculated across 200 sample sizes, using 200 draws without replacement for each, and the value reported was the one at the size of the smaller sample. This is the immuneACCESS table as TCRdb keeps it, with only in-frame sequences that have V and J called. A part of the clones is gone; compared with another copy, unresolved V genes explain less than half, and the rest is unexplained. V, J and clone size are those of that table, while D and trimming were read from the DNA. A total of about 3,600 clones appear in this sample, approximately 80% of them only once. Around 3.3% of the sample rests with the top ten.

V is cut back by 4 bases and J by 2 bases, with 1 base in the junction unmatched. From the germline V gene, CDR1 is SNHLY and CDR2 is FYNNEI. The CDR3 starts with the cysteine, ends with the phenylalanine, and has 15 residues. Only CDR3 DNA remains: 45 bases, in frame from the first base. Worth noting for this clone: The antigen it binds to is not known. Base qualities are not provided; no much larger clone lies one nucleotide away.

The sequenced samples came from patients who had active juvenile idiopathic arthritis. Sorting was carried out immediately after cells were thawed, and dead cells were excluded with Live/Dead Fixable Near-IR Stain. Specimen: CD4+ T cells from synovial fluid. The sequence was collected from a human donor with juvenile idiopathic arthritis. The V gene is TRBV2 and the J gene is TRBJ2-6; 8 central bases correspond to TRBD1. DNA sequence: TGTGCCAGCAGTGTCAGGGGGCCTGGGGCCAACGTCCTGACTTTC. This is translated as CASSVRGPGANVLTF.